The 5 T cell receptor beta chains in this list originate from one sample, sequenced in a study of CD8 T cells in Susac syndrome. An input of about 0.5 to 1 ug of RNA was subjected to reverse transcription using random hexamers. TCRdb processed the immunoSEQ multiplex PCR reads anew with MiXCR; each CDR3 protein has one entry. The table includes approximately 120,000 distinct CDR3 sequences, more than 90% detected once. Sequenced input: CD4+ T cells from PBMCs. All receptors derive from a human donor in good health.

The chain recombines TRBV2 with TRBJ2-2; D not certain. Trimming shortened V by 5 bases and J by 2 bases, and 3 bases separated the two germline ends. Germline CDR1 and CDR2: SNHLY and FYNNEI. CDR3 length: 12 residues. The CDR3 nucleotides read TGTGCCAGCAGTACAAACACCGGGGAGCTGTTTTTT. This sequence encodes CASSTNTGELFF.

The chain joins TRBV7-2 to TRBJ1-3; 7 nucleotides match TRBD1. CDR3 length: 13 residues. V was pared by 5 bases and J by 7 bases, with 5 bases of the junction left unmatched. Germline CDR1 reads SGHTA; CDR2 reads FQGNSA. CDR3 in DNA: TGTGCCAGCAGCCCCGGGACAGCGAACACCATATATTTT. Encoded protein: CASSPGTANTIYF.

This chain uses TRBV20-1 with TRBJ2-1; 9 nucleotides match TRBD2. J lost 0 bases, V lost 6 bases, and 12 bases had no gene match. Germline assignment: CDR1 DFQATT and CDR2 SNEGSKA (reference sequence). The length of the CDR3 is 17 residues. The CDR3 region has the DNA TGCAGTGCCGCCGGGCTAGCGGGGCCCCTCTCCTACAATGAGCAGTTCTTC. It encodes CSAAGLAGPLSYNEQFF.

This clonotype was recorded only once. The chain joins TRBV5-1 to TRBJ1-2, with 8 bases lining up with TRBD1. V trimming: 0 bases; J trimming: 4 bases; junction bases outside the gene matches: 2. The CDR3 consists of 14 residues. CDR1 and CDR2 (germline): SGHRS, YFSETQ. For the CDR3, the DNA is TGCGCCAGCAGCTTGGGACAGGGGAGCTATGGCTACACCTTC. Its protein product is CASSLGQGSYGYTF. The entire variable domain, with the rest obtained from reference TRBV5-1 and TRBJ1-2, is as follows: KAGVTQTPRYLIKTRGQQVTLSCSPISGHRSVSWYQQTPGQGLQFLFEYFSETQRNKGNFPGRFSGRQFSNSRSEMNVSTLELGDSALYLCASSLGQGSYGYTFGSGTRLTVV.

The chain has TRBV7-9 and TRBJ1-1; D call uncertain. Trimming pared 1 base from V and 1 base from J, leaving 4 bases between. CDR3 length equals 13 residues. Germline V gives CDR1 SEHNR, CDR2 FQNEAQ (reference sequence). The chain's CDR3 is CASSLEQNTEAFF. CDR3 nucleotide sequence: TGTGCCAGCAGCTTAGAACAGAACACTGAAGCTTTCTTT. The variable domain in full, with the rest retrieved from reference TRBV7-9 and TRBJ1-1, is DTGVSQNPRHKITKRGQNVTFRCDPISEHNRLYWYRQTLGQGPEFLTYFQNEAQLEKSRLLSDRFSAERPKGSFSTLEIQRTEQGDSAMYLCASSLEQNTEAFFGQGTRLTVV.